The rows below give T cell receptor beta chains drawn from one sample of a study of radiation and T cells in renal cell carcinoma. Here immunoSEQ multiplex PCR was the method, and the copy in TCRdb shows in-frame clones only, minus some. This sample carries some 150,000 clones, less than 90% of them seen once, and the ten largest clones take around a sixth. Sequencing was performed on blood, taken from a patient whose treatment included radiotherapy and nephrectomy. Receptors originate from a woman aged 50 to 60 with renal cell carcinoma. CDR3s include the opening cysteine and the closing phenylalanine or tryptophan. Each record gives: J gene, D gene, clone size, V gene, CDR3 DNA, CDR3 protein. A D gene is named only where the DNA matches it firmly. Size is stated for part of the rows, as once, few or many counts, or as a class when the clone is expanded.

j_gene: TRBJ2-3
d_gene: -
abundance: -
v_gene: TRBV7-2
CDR3nt: TGTGCCAGCAGCCCCGAACTAACAGATACGCAGTATTTT
CDR3aa: CASSPELTDTQYF

j_gene: TRBJ2-7
d_gene: TRBD1
abundance: -
v_gene: TRBV28
CDR3nt: TGTGCCAGCAGTGGGGCTGGGACAGGGGTCCTCGAGCAGTACTTC
CDR3aa: CASSGAGTGVLEQYF

j_gene: TRBJ1-1
d_gene: -
abundance: once
v_gene: TRBV9
CDR3nt: TGTGCCAGCAGCGTAGAGTGGGACACTGAAGCTTTCTTT
CDR3aa: CASSVEWDTEAFF

j_gene: TRBJ2-1
d_gene: TRBD2
abundance: -
v_gene: TRBV7-9
CDR3nt: TGTGCCTTCCCAACCTGGGACAGCCGACTAGCGGGATACAATGAGCAGTTCTTC
CDR3aa: CAFPTWDSRLAGYNEQFF

j_gene: TRBJ2-2
d_gene: TRBD1
abundance: -
v_gene: TRBV11-3
CDR3nt: TGTGCCAGCAGCTTAGAGGGACAGACCGGGGAGCTGTTTTTT
CDR3aa: CASSLEGQTGELFF

j_gene: TRBJ2-6
d_gene: -
abundance: few
v_gene: TRBV7-9
CDR3nt: TGTGCCAGCAGCTTAGTAGCCAACGTCCTGACTTTC
CDR3aa: CASSLVANVLTF

j_gene: TRBJ2-7
d_gene: TRBD1
abundance: once
v_gene: TRBV6-5
CDR3nt: TGTGCCAGCAGCCCTTCCGACAGGGAAGGCGAGCAGTACTTC
CDR3aa: CASSPSDREGEQYF

j_gene: TRBJ2-3
d_gene: TRBD1
abundance: -
v_gene: TRBV2
CDR3nt: TGTGCCAGCAGTGATCGGACAGGCACAAATACGCAGTATTTT
CDR3aa: CASSDRTGTNTQYF

j_gene: TRBJ1-1
d_gene: -
abundance: -
v_gene: TRBV28
CDR3nt: TGTGCCAGCAGGGGAGGGTCAGTCAACACTGAAGCTTTCTTT
CDR3aa: CASRGGSVNTEAFF

j_gene: TRBJ2-2
d_gene: -
abundance: -
v_gene: TRBV9
CDR3nt: TGTGCCAGCAGCAGAGGACAGCGAAACACCGGGGAGCTGTTTTTT
CDR3aa: CASSRGQRNTGELFF

j_gene: TRBJ1-2
d_gene: -
abundance: -
v_gene: TRBV9
CDR3nt: TGTGCCAGCAGCCCCGGGTCTAACTATGGCTACACCTTC
CDR3aa: CASSPGSNYGYTF

j_gene: TRBJ1-5
d_gene: -
abundance: -
v_gene: TRBV2
CDR3nt: TGTGCCAGCAGGAGCCAGGGAACCAATCAGCCCCAGCATTTT
CDR3aa: CASRSQGTNQPQHF

j_gene: TRBJ1-3
d_gene: TRBD1
abundance: -
v_gene: TRBV7-9
CDR3nt: TGTGCCAGCAGCTTAGAGGGACAGAGAACTGGAAACACCATATATTTT
CDR3aa: CASSLEGQRTGNTIYF

j_gene: TRBJ1-5
d_gene: -
abundance: -
v_gene: TRBV10-1
CDR3nt: TGCGCCAGCAGTGAGTTACAGAGCAATCAGCCCCAGCATTTT
CDR3aa: CASSELQSNQPQHF

j_gene: TRBJ1-2
d_gene: TRBD1
abundance: -
v_gene: TRBV9
CDR3nt: TGTGCCAGCAGCGTACTGTCGACAGGGGGGTATGGCTACACCTTC
CDR3aa: CASSVLSTGGYGYTF

j_gene: TRBJ2-5
d_gene: TRBD2
abundance: -
v_gene: TRBV7-2
CDR3nt: TGTGCCAGCAGCCCGGGACTAGCGGGGGGGTCCCCGTACCAAGAGACCCAGTACTTC
CDR3aa: CASSPGLAGGSPYQETQYF

j_gene: TRBJ2-3
d_gene: -
abundance: -
v_gene: TRBV7-9
CDR3nt: TGTGCCAGCAGCTTAGTAGTCCAGTATAGCACAGATACGCAGTATTTT
CDR3aa: CASSLVVQYSTDTQYF

j_gene: TRBJ1-5
d_gene: -
abundance: -
v_gene: TRBV5-1
CDR3nt: TGCGCCAGCAGCTTGGATAGTAGCAATCAGCCCCAGCATTTT
CDR3aa: CASSLDSSNQPQHF

j_gene: TRBJ1-5
d_gene: TRBD1
abundance: few
v_gene: TRBV28
CDR3nt: TGTGCCAGCAGTGCAGGGGGCGGTAGGAGCAATCAGCCCCAGCATTTT
CDR3aa: CASSAGGGRSNQPQHF

j_gene: TRBJ1-4
d_gene: -
abundance: -
v_gene: TRBV6-1
CDR3nt: TGTGCCGTGGATGGGGGGAATATTTTAAATGAAAAACTGTTTTTT
CDR3aa: CAVDGGNILNEKLFF

j_gene: TRBJ2-3
d_gene: TRBD1
abundance: -
v_gene: TRBV10-1
CDR3nt: TGCGCCAGCAGTGATGGGACAGCTACAGATACGCAGTATTTT
CDR3aa: CASSDGTATDTQYF

j_gene: TRBJ2-7
d_gene: -
abundance: once
v_gene: TRBV29-1
CDR3nt: TGCAGCGTGGGACCTGACAGTACCCCAACCTACGAGCAGTACTTC
CDR3aa: CSVGPDSTPTYEQYF

j_gene: TRBJ2-5
d_gene: -
abundance: -
v_gene: TRBV18
CDR3nt: TGTGCCAGCTCACCACTGGGCGGAGTTACCCAAGAGACCCAGTACTTC
CDR3aa: CASSPLGGVTQETQYF

j_gene: TRBJ2-5
d_gene: -
abundance: -
v_gene: TRBV27
CDR3nt: TGTGCCAGCAGTTTAGGGCAGGGGTATCAAGAGACCCAGTACTTC
CDR3aa: CASSLGQGYQETQYF

j_gene: TRBJ1-5
d_gene: -
abundance: -
v_gene: TRBV5-6
CDR3nt: TGTGCCAGCAGCGCCTCCGGGACAAAAGGTCAGCCCCAGCATTTT
CDR3aa: CASSASGTKGQPQHF

j_gene: TRBJ1-3
d_gene: -
abundance: -
v_gene: TRBV7-9
CDR3nt: TGTGCCAGCAGCTTAGGTTCAGGGGACAACACCATATATTTT
CDR3aa: CASSLGSGDNTIYF

j_gene: TRBJ2-5
d_gene: -
abundance: -
v_gene: TRBV25-1
CDR3nt: TGTGCCAGCAGTCGCGGGCCGAGCGAGGAGACCCAGCACTTC
CDR3aa: CASSRGPSEETQHF

j_gene: TRBJ2-6
d_gene: -
abundance: -
v_gene: TRBV5-6
CDR3nt: TGTGCCAGCAGCTTGCGTCGATCTGGGGCCAACGTCCTGACTTTC
CDR3aa: CASSLRRSGANVLTF

j_gene: TRBJ1-3
d_gene: TRBD1
abundance: -
v_gene: TRBV27
CDR3nt: TGTGCCAGCGGACAGGGCAGAGGAAACACCATATATTTT
CDR3aa: CASGQGRGNTIYF

j_gene: TRBJ2-1
d_gene: TRBD2
abundance: -
v_gene: TRBV7-2
CDR3nt: TGTGCCAGCAGCTTTAGCGGGGGGGCTGTCTATGAGCAGTTCTTC
CDR3aa: CASSFSGGAVYEQFF

j_gene: TRBJ2-2
d_gene: TRBD2
abundance: -
v_gene: TRBV7-9
CDR3nt: TGTGCCAGCAGCTTTAGCGGGAGGGACGCCGGGGAGCTGTTTTTT
CDR3aa: CASSFSGRDAGELFF

j_gene: TRBJ2-3
d_gene: -
abundance: -
v_gene: TRBV2
CDR3nt: TGTGCCAGCACTGCCGAATCCGATACGCAGTATTTT
CDR3aa: CASTAESDTQYF

j_gene: TRBJ2-7
d_gene: -
abundance: few
v_gene: TRBV18
CDR3nt: TGTGCCAGCTCACCTGCCGGGCAGGGGTACGAGCAGTACTTC
CDR3aa: CASSPAGQGYEQYF

j_gene: TRBJ2-7
d_gene: -
abundance: -
v_gene: TRBV7-9
CDR3nt: TGTGCCAGCAGCTTCCGACAGGCTTTGGGGGAGCAGTACTTC
CDR3aa: CASSFRQALGEQYF

j_gene: TRBJ2-2
d_gene: TRBD2
abundance: -
v_gene: TRBV6-1
CDR3nt: TGTGCCAGCAGTGAATGGGGACTAGCGGGGAACACCGGGGAGCTGTTTTTT
CDR3aa: CASSEWGLAGNTGELFF

j_gene: TRBJ2-7
d_gene: TRBD1
abundance: -
v_gene: TRBV30
CDR3nt: TGTGCCTGGAGTGTGGGGACAGGGGGCTACGAGCAGTACTTC
CDR3aa: CAWSVGTGGYEQYF

j_gene: TRBJ2-3
d_gene: -
abundance: -
v_gene: TRBV4-1
CDR3nt: TGCGCCAGCAGCCAAGACAGGGGTAAGGATACGCAGTATTTT
CDR3aa: CASSQDRGKDTQYF

j_gene: TRBJ2-1
d_gene: TRBD1
abundance: -
v_gene: TRBV5-1
CDR3nt: TGCGCCAGCAGCTTTAGCTATTGGACAGGGGGCGATGAGCAGTTCTTC
CDR3aa: CASSFSYWTGGDEQFF

j_gene: TRBJ1-5
d_gene: -
abundance: few
v_gene: TRBV10-2
CDR3nt: TGCGCCAGCAGTGGGGGCAATCAGCCCCAGCATTTT
CDR3aa: CASSGGNQPQHF

j_gene: TRBJ2-2
d_gene: TRBD1
abundance: -
v_gene: TRBV7-9
CDR3nt: TGTGCCAGCAGCGCCCGACAGGGGGACACCGGGGAGCTGTTTTTT
CDR3aa: CASSARQGDTGELFF

j_gene: TRBJ2-7
d_gene: -
abundance: -
v_gene: TRBV5-1
CDR3nt: TGCGCCAGCAGCTTTCAGGGGTCCTCCTACGAGCAGTACTTC
CDR3aa: CASSFQGSSYEQYF

j_gene: TRBJ2-7
d_gene: TRBD1
abundance: -
v_gene: TRBV27
CDR3nt: TGTGCCAGCAGTCCAGGGACAGGGCTCGAGCAGTACTTC
CDR3aa: CASSPGTGLEQYF

j_gene: TRBJ2-1
d_gene: -
abundance: -
v_gene: TRBV6-5
CDR3nt: TGTGCCAGCAGGGACCGGGGGTACTCCTACAATGAGCAGTTCTTC
CDR3aa: CASRDRGYSYNEQFF

j_gene: TRBJ2-7
d_gene: -
abundance: -
v_gene: TRBV19
CDR3nt: TGTGCCAGTAGGAGGGACCCAGAAGGCTACGAGCAGTACTTC
CDR3aa: CASRRDPEGYEQYF

j_gene: TRBJ2-7
d_gene: TRBD1
abundance: -
v_gene: TRBV2
CDR3nt: TGTGCCAGCAGTGAAGCAGGGAACAGGGGGGCTTACGAGCAGTACTTC
CDR3aa: CASSEAGNRGAYEQYF

j_gene: TRBJ1-2
d_gene: -
abundance: -
v_gene: TRBV7-6
CDR3nt: TGTGCCAGCAGCTTAGACCCCTCAGGCGGCTACACCTTC
CDR3aa: CASSLDPSGGYTF

j_gene: TRBJ2-7
d_gene: TRBD2
abundance: once
v_gene: TRBV5-6
CDR3nt: TGTGCCAGCAGCGCCCGCGGGGGAGCCTCCTACGAGCAGTACTTC
CDR3aa: CASSARGGASYEQYF

j_gene: TRBJ2-1
d_gene: -
abundance: -
v_gene: TRBV10-3
CDR3nt: TGTGCCATCACCCCGGGACGGGAGTGGAATGAGCAGTTCTTC
CDR3aa: CAITPGREWNEQFF

j_gene: TRBJ1-1
d_gene: -
abundance: -
v_gene: TRBV19
CDR3nt: TGTGCCAGTAGTCAAAACGGACAGCTGTGGGGTGAAGCTTTCTTT
CDR3aa: CASSQNGQLWGEAFF

j_gene: TRBJ2-7
d_gene: -
abundance: -
v_gene: TRBV27
CDR3nt: TGTGCCAGCAGTTTACAGGGGACCTACGAGCAGTACTTC
CDR3aa: CASSLQGTYEQYF

j_gene: TRBJ2-2
d_gene: -
abundance: -
v_gene: TRBV7-9
CDR3nt: TGTGCCAGCAGCTCCTGGTCTAGCACCCCCGGGGAGCTGTTTTTT
CDR3aa: CASSSWSSTPGELFF

j_gene: TRBJ2-7
d_gene: -
abundance: -
v_gene: TRBV19
CDR3nt: TGTGCCAGTAGTATAGGATTGGTCTACGAGCAGTACTTC
CDR3aa: CASSIGLVYEQYF

j_gene: TRBJ2-7
d_gene: TRBD2
abundance: -
v_gene: TRBV19
CDR3nt: TGTGCCACCGGGACTAGCTATTCCTACGAGCAGTACTTC
CDR3aa: CATGTSYSYEQYF

j_gene: TRBJ2-2
d_gene: -
abundance: few
v_gene: TRBV28
CDR3nt: TGTGCCAGCAGTTTAGCAGGGGTGAACACCGGGGAGCTGTTTTTT
CDR3aa: CASSLAGVNTGELFF

j_gene: TRBJ2-7
d_gene: TRBD2
abundance: -
v_gene: TRBV9
CDR3nt: TGTGCCAGCGCTAGCGGGAGCACCAAGGACGAGCAGTACTTC
CDR3aa: CASASGSTKDEQYF